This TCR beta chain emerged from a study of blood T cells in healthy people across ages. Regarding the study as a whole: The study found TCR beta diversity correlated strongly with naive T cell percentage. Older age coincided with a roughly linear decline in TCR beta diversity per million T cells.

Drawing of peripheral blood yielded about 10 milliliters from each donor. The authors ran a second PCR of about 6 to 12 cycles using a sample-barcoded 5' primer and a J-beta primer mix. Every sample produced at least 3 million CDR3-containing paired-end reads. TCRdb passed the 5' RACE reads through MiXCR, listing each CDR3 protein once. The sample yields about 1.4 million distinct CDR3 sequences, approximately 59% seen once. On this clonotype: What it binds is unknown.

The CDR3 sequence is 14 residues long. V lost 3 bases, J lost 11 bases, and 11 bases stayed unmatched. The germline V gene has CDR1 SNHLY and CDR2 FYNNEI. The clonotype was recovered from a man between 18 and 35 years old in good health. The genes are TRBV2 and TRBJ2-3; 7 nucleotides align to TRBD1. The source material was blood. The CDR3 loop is CASSDGPGGNLQYF. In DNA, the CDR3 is TGTGCCAGCAGTGATGGGCCAGGGGGTAATTTGCAGTATTTT.